These 22 T cell receptor beta chains came from one sample sequenced in a study of T cell responses to AZD1222 COVID-19 vaccine. Generated by immunoSEQ multiplex PCR, the TCRdb table keeps only in-frame clones and is missing some. The data hold around 140,000 clones, with approximately 93% observed a single time. The input for sequencing was peripheral blood, taken on day 0 of MenACWY control vaccination. The receptors here all came from an adult in good health.

The V call is TRBV7-6, the J call TRBJ2-3; 9 nucleotides agree with TRBD2. Germline V gives CDR1 SGHVS, CDR2 FNYEAQ. The CDR3 consists of 12 residues. V lost 5 bases, J lost 10 bases, and 4 bases stayed unmatched. The CDR3 spells CASSPGLAAQYF. The CDR3 nucleotides read TGTGCCAGCAGCCCGGGACTAGCAGCGCAGTATTTT. The full variable domain, completed using reference TRBV7-6 and TRBJ2-3, is GAGVSQSPRYKVTKRGQDVALRCDPISGHVSLYWYRQALGQGPEFLTYFNYEAQQDKSGLPNDRFSAERPEGSISTLTIQRTEQRDSAMYRCASSPGLAAQYFGPGTRLTVL.

This rearrangement joins TRBV12-3 or TRBV12-4 to TRBJ1-6; unclear D gene. This CDR3 is built from 13 residues. Between the trimmed V and J ends, which lost 3 bases and 8 bases, there was a span of 8 bases. CDR3 coding DNA: TGTGCCAGCAGTTTGTATAACGATTCACCCCTCCACTTT. Translating it yields CASSLYNDSPLHF.

The chain uses TRBV5-1 and TRBJ2-2; no definite D call. CDR3 length equals 13 residues. Germline CDR1 reads SGHRS; CDR2 reads YFSETQ. The V and J ends lost 1 base and 13 bases respectively, with 14 bases between them. The CDR3 coding sequence is TGCGCCAGCAGCTTGTACGCCCTAGGGTCGCTGTTTTTT. Translation gives CASSLYALGSLFF.

The V gene is TRBV19, the J gene TRBJ1-5; D call uncertain. V lost 4 bases and J 4 bases, leaving 14 bases between the germline ends. The CDR3 contains 15 residues. CDR1 and CDR2 from the germline V gene are LNHDA and SQIVND (reference sequence). The CDR3 reads CASSTSSAANQPQHF. DNA of the CDR3: TGTGCCAGTAGTACCTCATCGGCGGCGAATCAGCCCCAGCATTTT.

The chain has TRBV30 and TRBJ1-5, with no clear D. Per germline, CDR1 GTSNPN and CDR2 SVGIG (reference sequence). Trimming stripped 3 bases from V and 1 base from J, with 10 bases between. The CDR3 covers 14 residues. CDR3 in amino acids: CAWSIGGSNQPQHF. CDR3 sequence (DNA): TGTGCCTGGAGCATAGGAGGGAGCAATCAGCCCCAGCATTTT.

The table lists this clone with a count of one. V gene TRBV5-6 combines with J gene TRBJ2-5, with 9 bases that match TRBD1. Germline lookup yields CDR1 SGHDT and CDR2 YYEEEE. The CDR3 consists of 17 residues. Germline trimming cut 2 bases from V and 4 bases from J; bases unmatched to any gene: 12. The CDR3 region has the DNA TGTGCCAGCAGCTTCCGGGACAGGGAAGGGCGTCGAGAGACCCAGTACTTC. This translates into CASSFRDREGRRETQYF.

The V and J genes are TRBV19 and TRBJ1-6, with a possible D match to TRBD1 (5 bases). Trimming shortened V by 6 bases and J by 5 bases, and 17 bases separated the two germline ends. The CDR3 has 16 residues. Germline V lookup: CDR1 LNHDA, CDR2 SQIVND (reference sequence). CDR3 nucleotides: TGTGCCAGTAGAGTAGACCCGGGACGGAATAATTCACCCCTCCACTTT. Its translation: CASRVDPGRNNSPLHF.

In this sample, this clone turned up once. This rearrangement joins TRBV5-4 to TRBJ1-1; D uncertain. Trimming stripped 3 bases from V and 0 bases from J, with 12 bases between. Germline loops: CDR1 SGHNT, CDR2 YYREEE (reference sequence). The CDR3 spans 15 residues. In DNA, the CDR3 is TGTGCCAGCAGCTGGGGTGGAGGAATGAACACTGAAGCTTTCTTT. It yields the protein CASSWGGGMNTEAFF.

V gene TRBV28 combines with J gene TRBJ2-3; D not certain. This CDR3 region has 12 residues. Germline lookup yields CDR1 MDHEN and CDR2 SYDVKM. V lost 6 bases, J lost 11 bases, and 15 bases lay in between. The CDR3 region is CASSQLAKGQYF. The CDR3 region has the DNA TGTGCCAGCAGCCAACTCGCCAAAGGGCAGTATTTT.

The CDR3, as DNA: TGTGCCAGTAGTATGACAGGACCGGCGGACACCATATATTTT. Its protein product is CASSMTGPADTIYF. V gene TRBV19 combines with J gene TRBJ1-3; possibly TRBD1 for D (6 bases). With 3 bases removed from V and 8 bases from J, the gap between germline ends came to 14 bases. The length of the CDR3 is 14 residues. CDR1 and CDR2 (germline): LNHDA, SQIVND (reference sequence). The variable domain in full, with the rest retrieved from reference TRBV19 and TRBJ1-3, is DGGITQSPKYLFRKEGQNVTLSCEQNLNHDAMYWYRQDPGQGLRLIYYSQIVNDFQKGDIAEGYSVSREKKESFPLTVTSAQKNPTAFYLCASSMTGPADTIYFGEGSWLTVV.

This chain connects TRBV19 to TRBJ1-4; the D gene is possibly TRBD1 (6 bases). The CDR3 extends over 15 amino acids. From germline, CDR1 is LNHDA and CDR2 SQIVND (reference sequence). V lost 3 bases and J lost 5, with 13 bases in between. Written as DNA, the CDR3 is TGTGCCAGTAGTATCCTACGCGACAGGAATGAAAAACTGTTTTTT. Protein: CASSILRDRNEKLFF.

V is TRBV10-3 and J is TRBJ2-3; perhaps TRBD1 as D (5 bases). Trimming stripped 11 bases from V and 5 bases from J, with 11 bases between. Germline CDR1 ENHRY, CDR2 SYGVKD. The CDR3 is 11 residues long. CDR3 bases: TGTGCCTCAAGGGGCCTAGATACGCAGTATTTT. Translating it yields CASRGLDTQYF.

The rearrangement uses TRBV10-3 and TRBJ2-1; 13 positions agree with TRBD2. The CDR3 has 18 amino acids. Germline trimming cut 6 bases from V and 6 bases from J; bases unmatched to any gene: 14. Germline V gene data show CDR1 as ENHRY and CDR2 as SYGVKD. CDR3 protein: CAISLIGTSGIGSNEQFF. Written as DNA, the CDR3 is TGTGCCATCAGCCTGATAGGGACTAGCGGGATAGGAAGCAATGAGCAGTTCTTC.

The chain has TRBV28 and TRBJ1-4, with TRBD1 matching over 8 bases. Germline CDR1 MDHEN, CDR2 SYDVKM. J was trimmed by 8 bases and V by 7 bases; bases with no gene match: 6. This CDR3 has 13 residues. CDR3: CASTRQGLEKLFF. The CDR3 DNA follows: TGTGCCAGCACAAGACAGGGGCTCGAAAAACTGTTTTTT.

CDR3 nucleotide sequence: TGTGCCATCAGTGAGAACTCCCAAATGCTGGATACGCAGTATTTT. It encodes CAISENSQMLDTQYF. J is TRBJ2-3 and V is TRBV10-3; D is unclear. The ends were cut back, 2 bases at V and 6 bases at J, with 15 bases in the middle. The length of the CDR3 is 15 residues. Germline V gene lookup returns CDR1 ENHRY and CDR2 SYGVKD.

This chain joins TRBV2 and TRBJ2-5; the match to TRBD2 covers 9 bases. Germline CDR1 and CDR2: SNHLY and FYNNEI. CDR3 length equals 15 residues. The ends lost 1 base at V and 3 bases at J; junction bases unmatched: 3. CDR3 sequence: CASSEGSGREETQYF. Written as DNA, the CDR3 is TGTGCCAGCAGTGAAGGTAGCGGGAGAGAAGAGACCCAGTACTTC.

This chain joins TRBV6-2 or TRBV6-3 and TRBJ2-2; TRBD1 matches 12 bases. V lost 0 bases, J lost 7 bases, and 9 bases stayed unmatched. CDR1 MNHEY and CDR2 SVGEGT come from the germline V gene. The CDR3 consists of 18 residues. The CDR3 nucleotides are TGTGCCAGCAGTTACTCGCTCCCGGGACAGGGGGCAGTCGGGGAGCTGTTTTTT. Translation: CASSYSLPGQGAVGELFF.

The J gene is TRBJ2-4, the V gene TRBV10-2; D not certain. Germline CDR1 and CDR2: WSHSY and SAAADI. The CDR3 has 13 amino acids. CDR3 DNA: TGCGGGACCGGGCAACTAGCCAAAAACATTCAGTACTTC. This gives the protein CGTGQLAKNIQYF.

The chain combines TRBV5-8 with TRBJ2-7; tentatively, D is TRBD2 (6 bases). Germline V CDR1 and CDR2: SGHTS, YDEGEE. The ends were cut back, 0 bases at V and 1 base at J, with 11 bases in the middle. This CDR3 comprises 15 residues. The DNA of the CDR3 is TGTGCCAGCAGCTTGGCCCCAGCGGGTTCCTACGAGCAGTACTTC. Its translation: CASSLAPAGSYEQYF. Full variable domain (outside the CDR3, taken from reference TRBV5-8 and TRBJ2-7): EAGVTQSPTHLIKTRGQQATLRCSPISGHTSVYWYQQALGLGLQFLLWYDEGEERNRGNFPPRFSGRQFPNYSSELNVNALELEDSALYLCASSLAPAGSYEQYFGPGTRLTVT.

The chain recombines TRBV6-5 with TRBJ1-2; 7 bases map to TRBD1. This CDR3 comprises 14 residues. J gave up 0 bases and V 7 bases, and 5 bases lay outside the gene matches. In germline, CDR1 is MNHEY, CDR2 SVGAGI. CDR3 DNA: TGTGCCAGCACCTCAGGGGGGACTAACTATGGCTACACCTTC. Its translation: CASTSGGTNYGYTF.

The chain couples TRBV24-1 to TRBJ2-5; a possible D gene is TRBD1 (6 bases). The CDR3 totals 12 residues. The germline gives CDR1 KGHDR, CDR2 SFDVKD. V shed 9 bases and J shed 4 bases, with 11 bases lying between them. CDR3 protein: CATRGHGETQYF. In DNA, the CDR3 is TGTGCCACCCGGGGACACGGAGAGACCCAGTACTTC.

The CDR3 DNA follows: TGTGCCAGCAGCTTAAGTACTCCCGGGGAGCTGTTTTTT. Residues: CASSLSTPGELFF. The chain combines TRBV7-3 with TRBJ2-2; the D is unclear. Trimming took off 1 base at V and 6 bases at J, with 6 bases between the two ends. The CDR3 sequence is 13 residues long. Germline assignment: CDR1 SGHTA and CDR2 FQGTGA.